This T cell receptor (beta chain) emerged from a study of OX40 agonist ivuxolimab in advanced cancers. Sequencing was performed with immunoSEQ multiplex PCR; in TCRdb, only in-frame clones are kept and a portion is missing. The sample lists 35,000 to 50,000 clones, approximately 86% occurring once. This CDR3 has 14 residues. Looked up from germline, CDR1 is LNHDA and CDR2 is SQIVND (reference sequence). V was pared by 7 bases and J by 0 bases, with 12 bases between. Sampled blood was obtained at baseline, cycle 4 day 1, and cycle 7 day 1. The receptor was isolated from an adult with an advanced solid tumor such as melanoma, head and neck, liver or kidney cancer. The chain is built from TRBV19 and TRBJ1-1, with D perhaps TRBD1 (5 bases). The sample here was CD4+ or CD8+ T cells sorted from blood, taken in a trial of the OX40 agonist ivuxolimab. In nucleotides, the CDR3 is TGTGCCAGTACCCCAGGGTATTTGAACACTGAAGCTTTCTTT. Translated, it gives CASTPGYLNTEAFF.